Sequencing of this TCR beta chain was carried out in a study of PD-1 blockade in classical Hodgkin lymphoma. Profiling relied on immunoSEQ multiplex PCR, and the TCRdb table lists in-frame clones only, not all of them. Among tens of thousands of clones listed, roughly 87% were seen once. Looked up from germline, CDR1 is LGHNA and CDR2 is YSLEER. This CDR3 has 14 residues. Points on this clone: The antigen is undetermined. The junction does not match germline at one end; this may be a read error.

Time point meaning: newly diagnosed, previously untreated cHL patient sample. Isolation of CD4+ T cells from thawed PBMCs was performed by magnetic negative selection. The study compared against PBMCs from newly diagnosed, untreated classical Hodgkin lymphoma. Study outcomes and limitations: Lower baseline TCR diversity was reported for newly diagnosed patients than for healthy donors. The authors have not defined what causes the repertoire differences, possibly disease activity or prior therapy.

The sequence derives from a human donor with classical Hodgkin lymphoma. The chain carries TRBV4-3 and TRBJ1-2; no clear D gene. The sample was CD4+ T cells from blood. The CDR3: CASSQDLAAGAVAF. Written as DNA, the CDR3 is TGCGCCAGCAGCCAAGATTTGGCGGCAGGTGCAGTCGCCTTC.